The rows below give T cell receptor beta chains drawn from one sample of a study of spatial heterogeneity in lung cancer. TCRdb re-called the 5' RACE reads through MiXCR, storing one row per CDR3 protein. This sample has tens of thousands of distinct CDR3 sequences; about 5% occur once, and the top ten carry about 35%. The sample here was PBMCs, taken at surgery. The receptors originated from a male donor with early-stage non-small cell lung cancer. Each CDR3 is given with its conserved first and last residue. A D gene is named only where the DNA matches it firmly. Clone size is not always given. Where it is, it says once, few, many or a class for expanded clones.

J,size,D,V,DNA,CDR3
TRBJ1-4,many,TRBD1,TRBV7-2,TGTGCCAGCAGCCCAAGGACAGGGAGTAATGAAAAACTGTTTTTT,CASSPRTGSNEKLFF
TRBJ1-4,-,TRBD1,TRBV25-1,TGTGCCAGCAGTCCCGGGACAGGGTATGAAAAACTGTTTTTT,CASSPGTGYEKLFF
TRBJ2-7,many,TRBD2,TRBV27,TGTGCCAGCAGTCCCTCCAGACTAGCGGGGAACTTATACGAGCAGTACTTC,CASSPSRLAGNLYEQYF
TRBJ2-1,many,-,TRBV5-1,TGCGCCAGCAGCTTGATGTTGGGAGGCCATGAGCAGTTCTTC,CASSLMLGGHEQFF
TRBJ2-7,-,TRBD2,TRBV11-3,TGTGCCAGCAGCTTATGGGTGACAGGGTCGACTAGCGGGAGGCCACCGCTTGGCTACGAGCAGTACTTC,CASSLWVTGSTSGRPPLGYEQYF
TRBJ2-7,many,TRBD1,TRBV10-3,TGTGCCATCAGTGAGTCACAGGGGAGAGGCGAGCAGTACTTC,CAISESQGRGEQYF
TRBJ1-2,many,TRBD1,TRBV28,TGTGCCAGCAGTGCTTACAGGGGGCAAGGCTACACCTTC,CASSAYRGQGYTF
TRBJ2-3,many,-,TRBV2,TGTGCCAGCAAACGGATAGCGACAGATACGCAGTATTTT,CASKRIATDTQYF
TRBJ2-2,many,TRBD2,TRBV5-1,TGCGCCAGCAGCCACACTAGCGGGGCGACTCCCGGGGAGCTGTTTTTT,CASSHTSGATPGELFF
TRBJ2-4,many,TRBD2,TRBV19,TGTGCCAGTAGAGGGGCTCGAGTTGAAGCGGGGTTGGCCAAAAACATTCAGTACTTC,CASRGARVEAGLAKNIQYF
TRBJ2-1,many,-,TRBV12-3/TRBV12-4,TGTGCCAGCACAACGGGGGGCCTCCTTTACAATGAGCAGTTCTTC,CASTTGGLLYNEQFF
TRBJ2-6,many,TRBD1,TRBV7-9,TGTGCCAGCAGCAGTGACAGGGGAGCTGGGGCCAACGTCCTGACTTTC,CASSSDRGAGANVLTF
TRBJ1-2,many,-,TRBV27,TGTGCCAGCTACGGCAGGGGCTATGGCTACACCTTC,CASYGRGYGYTF
TRBJ1-1,many,TRBD1,TRBV11-1,TGTGCCAGCAGCGCAGGGACAGGGGTTTGGACTGAAGCTTTCTTT,CASSAGTGVWTEAFF
TRBJ1-2,many,-,TRBV24-1,TGTGCCACCAGTGACCTGGGCCAACCGGGAGGCTACACCTTC,CATSDLGQPGGYTF
TRBJ1-2,many,-,TRBV28,TGTGCCAGCTGTCAAGTGACTATGGGCTACACCTTC,CASCQVTMGYTF
TRBJ2-2,many,-,TRBV7-2,TGTGCCAGCAGCTTAGACGGCAACACCGGGGAGCTGTTTTTT,CASSLDGNTGELFF
TRBJ1-1,many,TRBD1,TRBV7-6,TGTGCCAGCAGCCCACAGGGGGCGAACACTGAAGCTTTCTTT,CASSPQGANTEAFF
TRBJ1-4,many,-,TRBV3-1,TGTGCCAGCAGCCAGCCCCCCGCAGGTGAAAAACTGTTTTTT,CASSQPPAGEKLFF
TRBJ2-3,many,TRBD2,TRBV7-3,TGTGCCAGCAGCTTAGGTAGCGGGGGAGATACGCAGTATTTT,CASSLGSGGDTQYF
TRBJ1-4,many,TRBD1,TRBV18,TGTGCCAGCTCACCACCGACTGGGGACAGGGTTGAAAAACTGTTTTTT,CASSPPTGDRVEKLFF
TRBJ2-4,many,-,TRBV12-3/TRBV12-4,TGTGCCAGCAGTTTAGCCCTAAGGCGGGACATTCAGTACTTC,CASSLALRRDIQYF
TRBJ2-1,many,TRBD1,TRBV11-2,TGTGCCAGCAGCCCCTCTGGGACAGGGGGTGTTTATGAGCAGTTCTTC,CASSPSGTGGVYEQFF
TRBJ2-3,medium-sized,-,TRBV19,TGTGCCAGTAAGAAGGGAAGCACAGATACGCAGTATTTT,CASKKGSTDTQYF
TRBJ1-5,many,-,TRBV7-2,TGTGCCAGCAGCTTGCAGGGACAGCCCCAGCATTTT,CASSLQGQPQHF
TRBJ2-5,many,-,TRBV19,TGTGCCAGTGCCCACGGGAACAGACGACAAGAGACCCAGTACTTC,CASAHGNRRQETQYF
TRBJ2-2,many,-,TRBV9,TGTGCCAGCAGCGTAAGGGACAAGGGCACCGGGGAGCTGTTTTTT,CASSVRDKGTGELFF
TRBJ2-7,many,-,TRBV7-2,TGTGCCAGCAGCTTAACCGGGTTGTCATACGAGCAGTACTTC,CASSLTGLSYEQYF
TRBJ2-3,many,-,TRBV18,TGTGCCAGCTCACAGGTCACAGATACGCAGTATTTT,CASSQVTDTQYF
TRBJ2-3,many,-,TRBV5-1,TGCGCCAGCAGCTTAGGGCTAGCGAGAACAGATACGCAGTATTTT,CASSLGLARTDTQYF
TRBJ2-2,many,TRBD2,TRBV28,TGTGCCAGCAGTTTTAGCGGGGGGATTACCGGGGAGCTGTTTTTT,CASSFSGGITGELFF
TRBJ1-1,few,-,TRBV4-3,TGCGCCAGCAGCCAAGAGAAGGGGAACGTGAACACTGAAGCTTTCTTT,CASSQEKGNVNTEAFF
TRBJ1-5,many,-,TRBV5-5,TGTGCCAGCAGCTTGGGACCTACCAATCAGCCCCAGCATTTT,CASSLGPTNQPQHF
TRBJ2-3,many,-,TRBV5-4,TGTGCCAGCAGCTGGCGGGATTTAGGTACGCAGTATTTT,CASSWRDLGTQYF
TRBJ1-1,many,-,TRBV7-9,TGTGCCAGCAGCTTAGCTACGGCAGCAGAAGCTTTCTTT,CASSLATAAEAFF
TRBJ1-5,many,-,TRBV19,TGTGCCAGTAGAGGCATGACAGTCCAGCCCCAGCATTTT,CASRGMTVQPQHF
TRBJ1-1,many,-,TRBV7-9,TGTGCCAGCAGCAACAGCGTTGAAGCTTTCTTT,CASSNSVEAFF
TRBJ1-6,many,TRBD1,TRBV4-2,TGTGCCAGCAGCCATCGAAAGTTGGGACAGGGAAGCTCCTATAATTCACCCCTCCACTTT,CASSHRKLGQGSSYNSPLHF
TRBJ2-7,many,TRBD1,TRBV6-4,TGTGCCAGCAAGCCGGGACAGGGGTCCTACGAGCAGTACTTC,CASKPGQGSYEQYF
TRBJ1-1,few,-,TRBV30,TGTGCCTGGAGACATTACGGGTCCTACACTGAAGCTTTCTTT,CAWRHYGSYTEAFF
TRBJ2-6,many,-,TRBV12-3/TRBV12-4,TGTGCCAGCAGTTTACTGGCTGGGGCCAACGTCCTGACTTTC,CASSLLAGANVLTF
TRBJ2-7,many,TRBD2,TRBV20-1,TGCAGTGCTAGAGATCGTTTGCTAGCGGGGGGGCAGCGAGAGCAGTACTTC,CSARDRLLAGGQREQYF
TRBJ1-5,many,-,TRBV20-1,TGCAGTGCTAGAGATTGGGGGGTGAATAGCAATCAGCCCCAGCATTTT,CSARDWGVNSNQPQHF
TRBJ2-7,many,-,TRBV6-5,TGTGCCAGCAGTTACTCCCCGGGGGCGTCCTACGAGCAGTACTTC,CASSYSPGASYEQYF
TRBJ1-2,once,-,TRBV12-3/TRBV12-4,TGTGCCAGCAGCCGGACGGGGAACTATGGCTACACCTTC,CASSRTGNYGYTF
TRBJ2-5,-,-,TRBV7-2,TGTGCCAGCAGCTTAGTAGGCGGGGTCGCCCAAGAGACCCAGTACTTC,CASSLVGGVAQETQYF